The 20 T cell receptor beta chains presented below share a single source sample, sequenced in a study of T cell repertoires in cytomegalovirus infection. TCRdb redid the calling of the reads with MiXCR, one entry per CDR3 protein. The top ten hold approximately 18% of the sample, which has approximately 200,000 distinct CDR3 sequences, 20% to 25% seen once. The sequencing sample was made of CD8+ T cells from PBMCs. These receptors came from a human donor in good health (CMV status not recorded). Some clones in this sample may be carry-over from other donors' samples.

There are a few counts of this clonotype. This chain joins TRBV5-1 and TRBJ2-1; possibly TRBD2 for D (5 bases). The V gene lost 4 bases and the J gene lost 4 bases, with 30 bases spanning the gap. This CDR3 is built from 20 residues. From germline, CDR1 is SGHRS and CDR2 YFSETQ. The CDR3 DNA follows: TGCGCCAGCAGCCCAGGACTTTCGCGACTTACCAATTTGGCTTACAATGAGCAGTTCTTC. The encoded protein is CASSPGLSRLTNLAYNEQFF.

The sample holds many counts of this clonotype. The chain joins TRBV7-9 to TRBJ2-1, with 10 bases aligning to TRBD2. This CDR3 contains 15 residues. Germline-derived CDR1 and CDR2 are SEHNR and FQNEAQ (reference sequence). With V trimmed by 4 bases and J by 7 bases, 7 bases remained unmatched. The DNA of the CDR3 is TGTGCCAGCAGCTCCGGGCTAGCGGGGGTAAATGAGCAGTTCTTC. Translating it yields CASSSGLAGVNEQFF. Drawing the rest from reference TRBV7-9 and TRBJ2-1, the complete variable domain is DTGVSQNPRHKITKRGQNVTFRCDPISEHNRLYWYRQTLGQGPEFLTYFQNEAQLEKSRLLSDRFSAERPKGSFSTLEIQRTEQGDSAMYLCASSSGLAGVNEQFFGPGTRLTVL.

This clonotype was found a few times. V and J are TRBV2 and TRBJ1-1; perhaps TRBD1 as D (5 bases). Germline CDR1 is SNHLY and CDR2 is FYNNEI. The ends were cut back, 4 bases at V and 0 bases at J, with 6 bases in the middle. The length of the CDR3 is 13 residues. This CDR3 is CASSGDLNTEAFF. The CDR3 DNA sequence: TGTGCCAGCAGTGGGGACCTGAACACTGAAGCTTTCTTT.

V gene TRBV4-1 combines with J gene TRBJ2-1, with 8 bases lining up with TRBD2. The length of the CDR3 is 16 residues. J lost 6 bases, V lost 0 bases, and 7 bases had no gene match. The germline gives CDR1 MGHRA, CDR2 YSYEKL. CDR3 amino acids: CASSQDGGLALNEQFF. The CDR3 DNA follows: TGCGCCAGCAGCCAAGATGGAGGACTAGCCCTCAATGAGCAGTTCTTC.

This chain connects TRBV9 to TRBJ1-3; 7 bases fit TRBD1. The CDR3 spans 18 residues. J lost 0 bases, V lost 7 bases, and 16 bases had no gene match. CDR1 and CDR2 from the germline V gene are SGDLS and YYNGEE. This CDR3 is CASDSEGAPRNSGNTIYF. The CDR3 coding sequence is TGTGCCAGCGACTCGGAGGGGGCGCCGAGAAACTCTGGAAACACCATATATTTT.

A few counts support this clonotype. The chain has TRBV27 and TRBJ1-1; possibly TRBD1 for D (5 bases). Germline CDR1 is MNHEY and CDR2 is SMNVEV (reference sequence). Trimming removed 3 bases from V and 0 bases from J, with 14 bases in between. The CDR3 sequence is 16 residues long. In DNA, the CDR3 is TGTGCCAGCAGTTTGCAGGGCAGCGGAATGAACACTGAAGCTTTCTTT. It yields the protein CASSLQGSGMNTEAFF.

The genes are TRBV12-3 or TRBV12-4 and TRBJ2-7; D not certain. This CDR3 comprises 13 residues. The ends were cut back, 1 base at V and 7 bases at J, with 11 bases in the middle. The CDR3 sequence: CASSLVSSWEQYF. CDR3 bases: TGTGCCAGCAGTTTAGTGTCTAGTTGGGAGCAGTACTTC.

This clonotype occurred a few times. A single base separates this from a much larger clone, so it may be a read error. This rearrangement joins TRBV7-2 to TRBJ1-5; D call uncertain. Germline V lookup: CDR1 SGHTA, CDR2 FQGNSA. This CDR3 has 15 residues. CDR3 sequence (DNA): TGTGCCAGCAGCTTATTCAGTAATAGCAATCATCCCCAGCATTTT. Residues: CASSLFSNSNHPQHF.

This clonotype turned up a few times. The chain employs TRBV4-1 and TRBJ1-2; weak D call: TRBD1 (5 bases). V was clipped by 7 bases and J by 6 bases, with 18 bases between them. The length of the CDR3 is 14 residues. Germline-derived CDR1 and CDR2 are MGHRA and YSYEKL. The DNA of the CDR3 is TGCGCCAGCACCCGACTTCTAGACAGCGATGGCTACACCTTC. This translates into CASTRLLDSDGYTF.

This clonotype showed up just a few times. J is TRBJ1-1 and V is TRBV7-8; 8 positions match TRBD1. CDR3 length equals 15 residues. V lost 1 base and J lost 5; bases outside the gene matches: 6. Germline V gives CDR1 SGHVS, CDR2 FQNEAQ. CDR3 coding DNA: TGTGCCAGCAGCTTAGTTAACAGGGGGAAGACTGAAGCTTTCTTT. Translating gives CASSLVNRGKTEAFF.

In this sample, this clonotype turned up many times. This chain links TRBV7-6 with TRBJ2-1, with 8 bases fitting TRBD2. The germline V gene encodes CDR1 SGHVS and CDR2 FNYEAQ. This CDR3 region has 13 residues. The V and J ends lost 5 bases and 6 bases, in that order; junction bases with no gene match: 3. Written as DNA, the CDR3 is TGTGCCAGCAGCACCCGGGAGGGCAATGAGCAGTTCTTC. Encoded protein: CASSTREGNEQFF. Based on the CDR3 plus reference TRBV7-6 and TRBJ2-1, the full variable domain is GAGVSQSPRYKVTKRGQDVALRCDPISGHVSLYWYRQALGQGPEFLTYFNYEAQQDKSGLPNDRFSAERPEGSISTLTIQRTEQRDSAMYRCASSTREGNEQFFGPGTRLTVL.

This clonotype was picked up many times. The V and J genes are TRBV7-9 and TRBJ2-1; 10 bases are a match to TRBD2. This CDR3 contains 18 residues. The germline gives CDR1 SEHNR, CDR2 FQNEAQ (reference sequence). Trimming took 1 base from V and 6 from J; bases not matched to a gene: 12. CDR3: CASSLGASGGGSVNEQFF. CDR3 DNA sequence: TGTGCCAGCAGCTTAGGGGCCAGCGGGGGGGGCTCGGTCAATGAGCAGTTCTTC.

The chain uses TRBV6-5 and TRBJ1-1, with D maybe TRBD1 (5 bases). This CDR3 contains 13 residues. CDR1 and CDR2 (germline): MNHEY, SVGAGI. V was pared by 1 base and J by 5 bases, with 8 bases between. CDR3 DNA sequence: TGTGCCAGCAGTTACTTTGGACAAACTGAAGCTTTCTTT. Residues: CASSYFGQTEAFF.

The table lists this clonotype with many counts. The gene calls are TRBV7-9 and TRBJ2-2, with unresolved D. Germline V gene sequence: CDR1 SEHNR, CDR2 FQNEAQ (reference sequence). V was shortened by 5 bases and J by 7 bases, with 14 bases between the two germline ends. The CDR3 has 14 amino acids. In nucleotides, the CDR3 is TGTGCCAGCAGCCCCCGCCGGAAAGACGGGGAGCTGTTTTTT. The encoded protein is CASSPRRKDGELFF.

This clonotype has just one count. The chain couples TRBV18 to TRBJ1-1; 10 bases fit TRBD1. Germline lookup yields CDR1 KGHSH and CDR2 LQKENI. Germline trimming cut 4 bases from V and 1 base from J; bases unmatched to any gene: 9. This CDR3 region has 17 residues. CDR3 DNA sequence: TGTGCCAGCTCACAGACAGGGGGCGGCCCCCGGAACACTGAAGCTTTCTTT. Translated: CASSQTGGGPRNTEAFF.

This sequence joins TRBV28 and TRBJ1-2; TRBD1 might be the D (6 bases). Germline loops: CDR1 MDHEN, CDR2 SYDVKM. V lost 4 bases, J lost 4 bases, and 7 bases lay in between. This CDR3 has 12 amino acids. CDR3 sequence reads: CASSWTAYGYTF. In nucleotides, the CDR3 is TGTGCCAGCAGTTGGACAGCCTATGGCTACACCTTC.

The V and J genes are TRBV7-9 and TRBJ2-1; the D is unclear. The CDR3 has 16 residues. The germline gives CDR1 SEHNR, CDR2 FQNEAQ (reference sequence). V gave up 1 base and J gave up 0 bases, with 10 bases separating them. CDR3: CASSLVIDNSYNEQFF. CDR3 sequence (DNA): TGTGCCAGCAGCTTAGTTATAGACAACTCCTACAATGAGCAGTTCTTC.

This chain links TRBV4-2 with TRBJ2-2, with 7 positions matching TRBD2. This CDR3 is built from 17 residues. CDR1 and CDR2 (germline): LGHNA, YNFKEQ. The junction had 11 bases not matched to a gene; V was cut back by 0 bases and J by 7 bases. The DNA for the CDR3 is TGTGCCAGCAGCCAAGACCTAGATCGCGGACTAGGCGGGGAGCTGTTTTTT. This sequence encodes CASSQDLDRGLGGELFF.

The chain has TRBV27 and TRBJ2-3, with TRBD1 as a possible D gene (6 bases). V gave up 5 bases and J gave up 1 base, with 19 bases separating them. The CDR3 sequence is 17 residues long. CDR1 is MNHEY, CDR2 SMNVEV, per germline (reference sequence). CDR3 in DNA: TGTGCCAGCAGTACCTCGGGACAAGCCGTTGGCACAGATACGCAGTATTTT. As protein: CASSTSGQAVGTDTQYF.

There are many counts of this clonotype. The CDR3 protein is CASSLDKGIPHYGYTF. Here the CDR3 DNA reads TGTGCCAGCAGCTTAGACAAGGGGATCCCCCACTATGGCTACACCTTC. The V gene is TRBV7-6, the J gene TRBJ1-2; TRBD1 is a possible D gene (5 bases). V was pared by 1 base and J by 3 bases, with 15 bases between. The CDR3 totals 16 residues. Germline V gene data show CDR1 as SGHVS and CDR2 as FNYEAQ.